This T cell receptor beta chain stems from a study of blood T cell repertoires in COVID-19. V lost 2 bases to trimming and J lost 0 bases, with 10 bases between them. CDR1 MNHEY and CDR2 SVGAGI come from the germline V gene. The CDR3 length is 15 residues. Measured with immunoSEQ multiplex PCR; TCRdb has only the in-frame clones, and not every one. The table has over 350,000 clones, over 75% seen once. Individuals drawn from approximately 22 US areas were roughly 18 to 100 years old. Participants were placed into cohorts based on the clinical history they reported. The receptor comes from a woman aged 30 to 39 with acute COVID-19. Sequencing was carried out using PBMCs or T cells enriched from blood (not recorded which). The gene calls are TRBV6-5 and TRBJ2-5, with TRBD1 as a possible D gene (6 bases). This chain's CDR3 is CASSYRGQYQETQYF. In DNA, the CDR3 is TGTGCCAGCAGTTACAGAGGACAGTACCAAGAGACCCAGTACTTC.